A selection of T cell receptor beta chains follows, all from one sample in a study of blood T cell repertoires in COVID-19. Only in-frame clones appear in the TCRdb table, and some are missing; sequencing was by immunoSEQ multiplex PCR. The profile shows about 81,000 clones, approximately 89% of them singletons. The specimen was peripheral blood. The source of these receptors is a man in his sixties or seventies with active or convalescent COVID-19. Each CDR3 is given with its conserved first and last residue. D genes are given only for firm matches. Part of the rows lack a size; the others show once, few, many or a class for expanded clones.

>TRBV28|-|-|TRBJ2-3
CASRGTDTQYF
TGTGCCAGCCGGGGTACAGATACGCAGTATTTT
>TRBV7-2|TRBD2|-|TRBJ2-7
CASSPRLAGGPEQYF
TGTGCCAGCAGCCCCCGCCTCGCGGGGGGGCCCGAGCAGTACTTC
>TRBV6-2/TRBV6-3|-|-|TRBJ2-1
CASSYPDSTNEQFF
TGTGCCAGCAGTTACCCCGACAGTACAAATGAGCAGTTCTTC
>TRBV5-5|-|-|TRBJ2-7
CASSLGQQYSYEQYF
TGTGCCAGCAGCTTAGGACAGCAGTACTCCTACGAGCAGTACTTC
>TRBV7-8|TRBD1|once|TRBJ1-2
CASSRGQGEGYTF
TGTGCCAGCAGCCGAGGACAGGGTGAGGGCTACACCTTC
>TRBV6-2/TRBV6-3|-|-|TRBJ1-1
CASSTGVGDVEAFF
TGTGCCAGCAGCACGGGGGTCGGGGACGTTGAAGCTTTCTTT
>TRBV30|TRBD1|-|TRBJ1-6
CAWSPGQGNSPLHF
TGTGCCTGGAGTCCGGGACAGGGAAATTCACCCCTCCACTTT
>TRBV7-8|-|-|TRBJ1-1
CASSPRRGLNTEAFF
TGTGCCAGCAGCCCACGCCGGGGTTTGAACACTGAAGCTTTCTTT
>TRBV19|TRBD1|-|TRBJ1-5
CASSPDREFNQPQHF
TGTGCCAGTAGCCCGGACAGGGAATTCAATCAGCCCCAGCATTTT
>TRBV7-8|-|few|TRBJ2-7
CASSAQGHPYEQYF
TGTGCCAGCAGCGCCCAGGGGCACCCCTACGAGCAGTACTTC
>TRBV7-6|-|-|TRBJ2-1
CASSYPVGGDHEQFF
TGTGCCAGCAGCTACCCCGTCGGCGGGGACCATGAGCAGTTCTTC
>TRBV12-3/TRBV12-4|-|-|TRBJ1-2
CASSRQPSYGYTF
TGTGCCAGCAGTCGACAGCCCTCCTATGGCTACACCTTC
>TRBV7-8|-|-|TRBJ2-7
CASSSQGRGEQYF
TGTGCCAGCAGCTCTCAGGGCCGCGGCGAGCAGTACTTC
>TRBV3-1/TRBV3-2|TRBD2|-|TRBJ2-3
CASSQMLAATDTQYF
TGTGCCAGCAGCCAAATGCTAGCGGCCACAGATACGCAGTATTTT
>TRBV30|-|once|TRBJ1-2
CAWSVGSRNYGYTF
TGTGCCTGGAGTGTAGGGAGTCGGAACTATGGCTACACCTTC
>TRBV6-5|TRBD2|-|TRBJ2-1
CASSKSGGWLDEQFF
TGTGCCAGCAGTAAAAGCGGGGGCTGGCTGGATGAGCAGTTCTTC
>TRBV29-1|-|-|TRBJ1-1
CSVVRGGINEAFF
TGCAGCGTTGTGAGGGGGGGAATTAATGAAGCTTTCTTT
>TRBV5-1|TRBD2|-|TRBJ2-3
CASSIGLAESTDTQYF
TGCGCCAGCAGTATCGGACTAGCGGAGAGCACAGATACGCAGTATTTT
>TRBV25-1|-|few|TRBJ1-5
CASSEYGQPWEPQHF
TGTGCCAGCAGTGAATACGGACAGCCTTGGGAGCCCCAGCATTTT
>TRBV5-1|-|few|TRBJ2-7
CASSRGTVASYEQYF
TGCGCCAGCAGCCGGGGGACAGTGGCCTCCTACGAGCAGTACTTC
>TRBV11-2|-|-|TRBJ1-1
CASSLDLGGTGAFF
TGTGCCAGCAGCTTAGATTTGGGAGGTACGGGCGCTTTCTTT
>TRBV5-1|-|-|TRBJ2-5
CASSLRQETQYF
TGCGCCAGCAGCTTGCGCCAAGAGACCCAGTACTTC
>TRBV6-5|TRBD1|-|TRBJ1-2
CASNPVRGQSYGYTF
TGTGCCAGCAATCCCGTCCGGGGACAGAGCTATGGCTACACCTTC
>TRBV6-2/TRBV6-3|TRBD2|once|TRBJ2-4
CASSYSVGGKAKNIQYF
TGTGCCAGCAGTTACTCGGTCGGGGGGAAGGCCAAAAACATTCAGTACTTC